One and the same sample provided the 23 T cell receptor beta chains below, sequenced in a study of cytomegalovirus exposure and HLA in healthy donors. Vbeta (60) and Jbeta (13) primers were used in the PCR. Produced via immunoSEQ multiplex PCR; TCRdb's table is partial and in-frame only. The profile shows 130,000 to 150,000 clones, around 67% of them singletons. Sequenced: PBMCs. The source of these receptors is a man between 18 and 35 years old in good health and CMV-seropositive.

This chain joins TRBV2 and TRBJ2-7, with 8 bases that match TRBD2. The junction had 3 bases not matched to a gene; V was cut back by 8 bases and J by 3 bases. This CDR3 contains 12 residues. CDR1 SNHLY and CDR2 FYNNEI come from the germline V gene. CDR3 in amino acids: CASLGGGYEQYF. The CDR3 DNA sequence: TGTGCCAGCCTCGGGGGGGGCTACGAGCAGTACTTC.

Here the CDR3 DNA reads TGTGCCAGCAGCTTAGGAGGTCTAGCGGGGGACTACAATGAGCAGTTCTTC. It translates to CASSLGGLAGDYNEQFF. The V gene is TRBV7-9, the J gene TRBJ2-1, with 10 bases lining up with TRBD2. CDR1 is SEHNR and CDR2 is FQNEAQ in the germline V gene (reference sequence). Trimming at V came to 1 base and at J to 3 bases, leaving 6 bases not matched to a gene. The CDR3 covers 17 residues.

CDR3 sequence reads: CASSLGQVEQYF. The DNA of the CDR3 is TGTGCCAGCAGCTTAGGCCAGGTCGAGCAGTACTTC. The chain employs TRBV7-9 and TRBJ2-7; D unclear. The ends were cut back, 1 base at V and 6 bases at J, with 7 bases in the middle. CDR3 size: 12 residues. CDR1 and CDR2 (germline): SEHNR, FQNEAQ (reference sequence).

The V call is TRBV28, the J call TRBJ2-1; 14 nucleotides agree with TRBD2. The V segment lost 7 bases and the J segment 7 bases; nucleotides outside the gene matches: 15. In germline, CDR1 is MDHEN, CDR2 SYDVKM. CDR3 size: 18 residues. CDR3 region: CASIVTSGRAWSKNEQFF. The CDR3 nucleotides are TGTGCCAGCATCGTGACTAGCGGGAGGGCCTGGTCTAAGAATGAGCAGTTCTTC.

CDR3 residues: CASSLEGALDTGELFF. CDR3 nucleotides: TGTGCCAGCAGCTTGGAGGGGGCCTTGGACACCGGGGAGCTGTTTTTT. The chain recombines TRBV5-4 with TRBJ2-2; 7 nucleotides agree with TRBD1. Germline V gene sequence: CDR1 SGHNT, CDR2 YYREEE (reference sequence). CDR3 size: 16 residues. With V trimmed by 0 bases and J by 3 bases, 5 bases remained unmatched.

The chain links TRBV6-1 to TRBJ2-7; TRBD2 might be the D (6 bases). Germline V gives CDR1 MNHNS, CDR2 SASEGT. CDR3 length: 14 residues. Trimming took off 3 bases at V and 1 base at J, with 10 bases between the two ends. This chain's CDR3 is CASSEGGISYEQYF. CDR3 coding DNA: TGTGCCAGCAGTGAGGGGGGTATATCCTACGAGCAGTACTTC.

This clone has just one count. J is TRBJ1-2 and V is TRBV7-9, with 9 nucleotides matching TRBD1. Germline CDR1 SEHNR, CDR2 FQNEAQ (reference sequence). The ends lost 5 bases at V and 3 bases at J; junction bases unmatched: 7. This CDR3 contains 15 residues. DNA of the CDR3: TGTGCCAGCAGCCCAGGGACAGGGTTTCACTATGGCTACACCTTC. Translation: CASSPGTGFHYGYTF.

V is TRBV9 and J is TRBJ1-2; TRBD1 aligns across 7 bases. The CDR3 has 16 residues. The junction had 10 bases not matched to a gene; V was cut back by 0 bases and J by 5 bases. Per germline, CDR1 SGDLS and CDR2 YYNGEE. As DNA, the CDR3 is TGTGCCAGCAGCGTAGCCCGCGGGACAGCGATATATGGCTACACCTTC. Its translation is CASSVARGTAIYGYTF.

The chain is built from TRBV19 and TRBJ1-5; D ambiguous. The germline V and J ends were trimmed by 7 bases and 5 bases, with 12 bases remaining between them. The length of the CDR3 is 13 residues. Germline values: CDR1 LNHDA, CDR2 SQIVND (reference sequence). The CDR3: CASMGQVYQPQHF. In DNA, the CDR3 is TGTGCCAGTATGGGTCAGGTTTATCAGCCCCAGCATTTT.

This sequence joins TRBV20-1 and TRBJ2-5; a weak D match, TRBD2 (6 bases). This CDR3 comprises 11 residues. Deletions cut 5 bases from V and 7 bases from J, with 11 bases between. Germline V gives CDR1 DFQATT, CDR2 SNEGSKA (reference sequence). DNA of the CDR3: TGCAGTGCTGTCTTGGGGGGGACCCAGTACTTC. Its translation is CSAVLGGTQYF.

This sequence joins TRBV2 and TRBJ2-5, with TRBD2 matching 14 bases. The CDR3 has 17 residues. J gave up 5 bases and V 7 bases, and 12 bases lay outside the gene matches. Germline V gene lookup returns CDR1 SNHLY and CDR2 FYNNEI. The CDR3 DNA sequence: TGTGCCAGCACCCACAGGGGACTAGCGGGGGACCGGGAGACCCAGTACTTC. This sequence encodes CASTHRGLAGDRETQYF.

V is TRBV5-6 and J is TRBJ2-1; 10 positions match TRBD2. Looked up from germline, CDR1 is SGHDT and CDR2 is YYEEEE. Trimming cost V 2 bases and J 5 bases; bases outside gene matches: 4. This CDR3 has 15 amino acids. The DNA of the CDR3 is TGTGCCAGCAGCTTCGGGACTAGCGAAAACAATGAGCAGTTCTTC. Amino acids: CASSFGTSENNEQFF. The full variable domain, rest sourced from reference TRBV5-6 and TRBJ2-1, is DAGVTQSPTHLIKTRGQQVTLRCSPKSGHDTVSWYQQALGQGPQFIFQYYEEEERQRGNFPDRFSGHQFPNYSSELNVNALLLGDSALYLCASSFGTSENNEQFFGPGTRLTVL.

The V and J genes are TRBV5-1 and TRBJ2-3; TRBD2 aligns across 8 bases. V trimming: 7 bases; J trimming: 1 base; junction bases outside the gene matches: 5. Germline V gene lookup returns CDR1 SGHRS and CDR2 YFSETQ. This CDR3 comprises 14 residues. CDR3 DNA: TGCGCCAGCTCGTCGACTAGCGGCACAGATACGCAGTATTTT. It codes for CASSSTSGTDTQYF. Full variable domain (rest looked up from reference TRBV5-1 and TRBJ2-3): KAGVTQTPRYLIKTRGQQVTLSCSPISGHRSVSWYQQTPGQGLQFLFEYFSETQRNKGNFPGRFSGRQFSNSRSEMNVSTLELGDSALYLCASSSTSGTDTQYFGPGTRLTVL.

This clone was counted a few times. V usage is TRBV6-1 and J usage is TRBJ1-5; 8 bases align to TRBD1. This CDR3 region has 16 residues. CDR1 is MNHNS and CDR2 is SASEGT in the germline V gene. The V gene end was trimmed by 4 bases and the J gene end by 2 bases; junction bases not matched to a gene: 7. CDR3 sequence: CASSGWTGYGNQPQHF. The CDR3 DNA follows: TGTGCCAGCAGTGGATGGACAGGGTACGGCAATCAGCCCCAGCATTTT.

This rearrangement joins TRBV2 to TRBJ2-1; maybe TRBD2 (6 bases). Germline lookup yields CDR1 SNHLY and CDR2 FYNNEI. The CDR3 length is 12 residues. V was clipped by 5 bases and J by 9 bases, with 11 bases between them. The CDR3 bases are TGTGCCAGCAGTTATAGCGGCGCTGAGCAGTTCTTC. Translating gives CASSYSGAEQFF.

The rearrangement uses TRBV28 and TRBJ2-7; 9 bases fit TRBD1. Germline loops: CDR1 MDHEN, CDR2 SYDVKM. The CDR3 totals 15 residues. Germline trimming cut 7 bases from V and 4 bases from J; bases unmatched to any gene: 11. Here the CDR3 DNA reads TGTGCCAGCACCCTGGACAGGGGCGGAGGGTACGAGCAGTACTTC. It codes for CASTLDRGGGYEQYF. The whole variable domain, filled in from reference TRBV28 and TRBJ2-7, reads DVKVTQSSRYLVKRTGEKVFLECVQDMDHENMFWYRQDPGLGLRLIYFSYDVKMKEKGDIPEGYSVSREKKERFSLILESASTNQTSMYLCASTLDRGGGYEQYFGPGTRLTVT.

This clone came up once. CDR3 nucleotide sequence: TGTGCCAGCTACCTTACGGGACTAGCAGAATACGAGCAGTACTTC. This codes for CASYLTGLAEYEQYF. The chain has TRBV5-8 and TRBJ2-7; 9 bases map to TRBD2. Trimming cost V 7 bases and J 4 bases; bases outside gene matches: 12. Germline CDR1 is SGHTS and CDR2 is YDEGEE. The CDR3 loop spans 15 amino acids.

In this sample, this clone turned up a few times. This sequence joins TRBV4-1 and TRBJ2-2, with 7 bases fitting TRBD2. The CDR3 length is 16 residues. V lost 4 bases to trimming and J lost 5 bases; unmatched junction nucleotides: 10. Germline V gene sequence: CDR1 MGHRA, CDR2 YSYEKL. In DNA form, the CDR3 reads TGCGCCAGCAGCCCTGGTCGGGGCGGGGGTACCGGGGAGCTGTTTTTT. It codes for CASSPGRGGGTGELFF.

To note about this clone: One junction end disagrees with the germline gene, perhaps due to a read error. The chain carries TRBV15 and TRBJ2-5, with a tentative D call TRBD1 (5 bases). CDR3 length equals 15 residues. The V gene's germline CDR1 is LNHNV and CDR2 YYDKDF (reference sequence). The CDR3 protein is CATSGDSLVGETQYF. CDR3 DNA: TGTGCCACCAGCGGAGACAGTCTAGTGGGAGAGACCCAGTACTTC.

The CDR3 is CASSLTSGRGETQYF. CDR3 in DNA: TGTGCCAGCAGTCTTACTAGCGGGAGAGGAGAGACCCAGTACTTC. This chain links TRBV6-6 with TRBJ2-5; 11 bases are a match to TRBD2. The germline V gene encodes CDR1 MNHNY and CDR2 SVGAGI (reference sequence). The CDR3 sequence is 15 residues long. The junction had 6 bases not matched to a gene; V was cut back by 5 bases and J by 4 bases.

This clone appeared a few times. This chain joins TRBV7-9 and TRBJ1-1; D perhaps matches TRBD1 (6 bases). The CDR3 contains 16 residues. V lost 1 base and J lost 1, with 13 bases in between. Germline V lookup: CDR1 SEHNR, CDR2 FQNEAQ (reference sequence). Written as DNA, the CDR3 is TGTGCCAGCAGCTTAGAAGTGGGGGGGGCGAACACTGAAGCTTTCTTT. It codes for CASSLEVGGANTEAFF.

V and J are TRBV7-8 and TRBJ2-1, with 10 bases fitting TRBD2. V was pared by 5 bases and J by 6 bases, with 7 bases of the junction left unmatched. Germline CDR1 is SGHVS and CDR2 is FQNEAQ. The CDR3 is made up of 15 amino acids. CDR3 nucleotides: TGTGCCAGCAGCCACAGCGGGGGGGAGGCCAATGAGCAGTTCTTC. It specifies CASSHSGGEANEQFF.

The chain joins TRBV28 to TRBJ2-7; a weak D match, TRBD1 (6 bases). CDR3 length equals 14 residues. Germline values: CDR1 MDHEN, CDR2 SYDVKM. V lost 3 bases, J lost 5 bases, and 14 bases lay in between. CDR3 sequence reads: CASSFYRAIHEQYF. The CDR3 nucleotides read TGTGCCAGCAGTTTTTACAGGGCGATCCACGAGCAGTACTTC.